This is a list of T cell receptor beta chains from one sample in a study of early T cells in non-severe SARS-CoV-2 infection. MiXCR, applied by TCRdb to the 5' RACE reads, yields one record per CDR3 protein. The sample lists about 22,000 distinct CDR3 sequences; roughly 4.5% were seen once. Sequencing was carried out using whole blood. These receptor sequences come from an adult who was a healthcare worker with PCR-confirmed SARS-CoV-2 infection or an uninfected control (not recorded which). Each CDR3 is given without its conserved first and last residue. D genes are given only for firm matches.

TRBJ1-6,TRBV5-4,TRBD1,ASSWSAGTGQSPLH
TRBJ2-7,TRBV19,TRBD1,ASSVLQGASEQY
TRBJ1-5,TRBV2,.,ASREAGSNQPQH
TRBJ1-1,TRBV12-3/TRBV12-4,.,ASRRPGPNTEAF
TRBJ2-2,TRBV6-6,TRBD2,ASRIIGLAEKYTGELF
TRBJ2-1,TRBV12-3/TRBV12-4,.,ASSWAGLVSYNEQF
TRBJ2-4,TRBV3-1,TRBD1,ASSQQGAAKNIQY
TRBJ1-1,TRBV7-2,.,ASSLRSESEAF
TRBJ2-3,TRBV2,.,ASAVRRTDTQY
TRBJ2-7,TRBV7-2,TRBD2,ASSSSSGGWYEQY
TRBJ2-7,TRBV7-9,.,ASSRHAEQY
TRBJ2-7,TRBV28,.,ASSSAYQGVWNEQY
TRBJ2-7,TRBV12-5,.,ASAPFGPSREQY
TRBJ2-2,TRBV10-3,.,AISESGEGAADTGELF
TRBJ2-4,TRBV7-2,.,ASSSFPRGVKNIQY
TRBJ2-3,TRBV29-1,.,SVVGSSSTDTQY
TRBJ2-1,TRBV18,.,ASSSFVGGDDEQF
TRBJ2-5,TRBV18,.,ASSPGLTRAETQY
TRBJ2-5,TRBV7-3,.,ASSLGNKETQY
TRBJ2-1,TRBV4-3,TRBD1,ASSQDQTQGYTYNEQF
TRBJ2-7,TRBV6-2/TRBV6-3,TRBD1,ASSYSTRQGEYEQY
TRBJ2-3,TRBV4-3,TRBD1,ASSQGGQGADTQY
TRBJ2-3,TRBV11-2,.,ASSLERSGAPADTQY
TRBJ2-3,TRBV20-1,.,SATAPSEGTDTQY
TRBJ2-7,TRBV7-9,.,ASSSTVGEQY
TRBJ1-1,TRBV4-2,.,AGRRTWNTEAF
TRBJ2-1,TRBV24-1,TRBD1,ATSDVQGFDEQF
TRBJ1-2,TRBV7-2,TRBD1,ASSPASRGLDGYT
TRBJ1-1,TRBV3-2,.,ASSQGGGAAF
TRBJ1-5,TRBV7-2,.,ASSLEQDQPQH
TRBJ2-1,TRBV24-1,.,ATSDPSDGSSYNEQF
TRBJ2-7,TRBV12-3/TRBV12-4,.,ASSLGGLDYEQY
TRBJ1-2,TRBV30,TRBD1,AWEQGYYGYT
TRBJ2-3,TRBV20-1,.,SGSRAGDEDTQY
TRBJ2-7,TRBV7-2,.,ASSLAPPTRPDEQY
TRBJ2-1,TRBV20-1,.,SAQERESHDNEQF
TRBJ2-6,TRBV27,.,ATQDTYLSGANVLT
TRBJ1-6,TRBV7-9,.,ASSLSSGSLH
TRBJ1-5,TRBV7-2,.,ASTEYSNQPQH
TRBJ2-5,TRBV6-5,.,ASSPWTMSETQY
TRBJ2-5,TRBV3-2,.,ASSQDVGSGGSFETQY
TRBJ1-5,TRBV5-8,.,ASSLESFRRGYGVSNQPQH
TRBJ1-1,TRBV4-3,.,ASRGDRDLNTEAF
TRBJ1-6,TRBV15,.,ATSRDFGASSPLH
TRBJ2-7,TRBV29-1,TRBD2,SVDGYLGGNEQY
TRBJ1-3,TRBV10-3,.,AKTSGLSGNTIY
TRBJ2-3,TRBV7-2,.,ASSLALWGTYTDTQY
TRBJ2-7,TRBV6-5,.,ASRPDTGRTYEQY
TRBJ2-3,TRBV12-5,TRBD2,ASGHPSGGADTQY